The sequence of this TCR beta chain was determined in a study of patients and donors after allogeneic stem cell transplantation. MiXCR was run by TCRdb on the RT-PCR reads, yielding one entry per CDR3 protein. Seen here are 920,000 or so distinct CDR3 sequences, approximately 18% observed once, and the top ten hold roughly 6.4%. A few counts support this clonotype. This CDR3 has 16 residues. V lost 0 bases and J 6 bases, leaving 15 bases between the germline ends. From germline, CDR1 is LNHNV and CDR2 YYDKDF (reference sequence). This clonotype was sampled from a human donor who was either an allogeneic HSCT recipient or a stem cell or donor lymphocyte infusion donor (not recorded which). It is not recorded whose cells these are; they may come from a transplant donor. The sequenced sample was blood, either unsorted or a sorted T cell fraction (not recorded which). The rearrangement uses TRBV15 and TRBJ2-1, with D perhaps TRBD2 (6 bases). DNA for the CDR3: TGTGCCACCAGCAGAGATTTCTCACTAGCCTCCAATGAGCAGTTCTTC. Translation: CATSRDFSLASNEQFF.